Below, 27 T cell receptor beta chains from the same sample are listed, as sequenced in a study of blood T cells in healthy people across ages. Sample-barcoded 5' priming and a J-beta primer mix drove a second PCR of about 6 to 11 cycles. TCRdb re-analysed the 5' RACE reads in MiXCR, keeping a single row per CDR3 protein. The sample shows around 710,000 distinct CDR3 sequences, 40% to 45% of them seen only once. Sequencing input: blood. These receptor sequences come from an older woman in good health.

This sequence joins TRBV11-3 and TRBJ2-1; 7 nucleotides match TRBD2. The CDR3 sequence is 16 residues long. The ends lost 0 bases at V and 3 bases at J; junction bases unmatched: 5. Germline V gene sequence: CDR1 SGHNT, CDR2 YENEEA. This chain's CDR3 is CASSLEGGQHYNEQFF. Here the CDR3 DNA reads TGTGCCAGCAGCTTAGAGGGAGGGCAGCACTACAATGAGCAGTTCTTC.

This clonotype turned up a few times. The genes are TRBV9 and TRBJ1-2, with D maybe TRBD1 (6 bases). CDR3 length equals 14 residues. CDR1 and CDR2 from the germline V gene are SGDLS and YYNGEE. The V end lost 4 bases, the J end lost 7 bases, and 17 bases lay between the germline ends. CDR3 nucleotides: TGTGCCAGCAGCCCGGACAGTCCTTTGGGTGGCTACACCTTC. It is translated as CASSPDSPLGGYTF.

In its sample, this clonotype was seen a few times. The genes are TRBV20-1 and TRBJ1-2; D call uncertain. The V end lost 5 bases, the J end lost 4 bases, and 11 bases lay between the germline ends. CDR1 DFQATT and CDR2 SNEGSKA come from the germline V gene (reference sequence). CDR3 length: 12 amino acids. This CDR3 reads CSAAPMSYGYTF. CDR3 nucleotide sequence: TGCAGTGCTGCCCCCATGAGCTATGGCTACACCTTC.

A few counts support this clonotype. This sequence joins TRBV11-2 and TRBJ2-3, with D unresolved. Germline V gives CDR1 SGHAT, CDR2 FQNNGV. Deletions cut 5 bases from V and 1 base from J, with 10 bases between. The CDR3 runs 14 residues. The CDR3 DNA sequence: TGTGCCAGCAGCGGGAACTACGGCACAGATACGCAGTATTTT. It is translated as CASSGNYGTDTQYF.

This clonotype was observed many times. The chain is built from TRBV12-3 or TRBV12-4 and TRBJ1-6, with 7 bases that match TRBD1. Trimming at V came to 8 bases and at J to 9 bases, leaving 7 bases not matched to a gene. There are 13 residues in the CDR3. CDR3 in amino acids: CASLQGRSSPLHF. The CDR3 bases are TGTGCCAGCCTACAGGGGAGAAGTTCACCCCTCCACTTT.

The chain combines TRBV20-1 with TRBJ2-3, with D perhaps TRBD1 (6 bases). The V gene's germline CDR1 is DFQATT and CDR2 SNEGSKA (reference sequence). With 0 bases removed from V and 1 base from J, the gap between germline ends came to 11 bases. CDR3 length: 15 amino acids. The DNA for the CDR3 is TGCAGTGCTAGAGATCAAAACAGGGGCACAGATACGCAGTATTTT. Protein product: CSARDQNRGTDTQYF.

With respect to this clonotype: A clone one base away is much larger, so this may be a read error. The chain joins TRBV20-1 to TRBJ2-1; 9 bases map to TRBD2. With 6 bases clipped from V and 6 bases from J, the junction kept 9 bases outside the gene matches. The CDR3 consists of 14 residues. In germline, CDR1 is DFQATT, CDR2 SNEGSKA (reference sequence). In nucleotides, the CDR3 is TGCAGTGCGGTCGGCGGGAGGGCCTCCAATGAGCAGTTCTTC. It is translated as CSAVGGRASNEQFF.

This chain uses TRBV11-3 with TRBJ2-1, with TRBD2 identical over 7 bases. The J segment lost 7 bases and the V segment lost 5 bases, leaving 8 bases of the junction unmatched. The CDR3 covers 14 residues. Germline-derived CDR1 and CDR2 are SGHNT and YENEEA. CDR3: CASSPSGVQNEQFF. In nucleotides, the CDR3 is TGTGCCAGCAGCCCAAGCGGGGTTCAAAATGAGCAGTTCTTC.

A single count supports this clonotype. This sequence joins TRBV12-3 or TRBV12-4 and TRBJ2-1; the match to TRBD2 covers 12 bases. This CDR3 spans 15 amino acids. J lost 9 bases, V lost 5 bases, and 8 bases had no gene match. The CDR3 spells CASSRTSGDRVEQFF. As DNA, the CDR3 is TGTGCCAGCAGTCGGACTAGCGGGGACCGGGTTGAGCAGTTCTTC.

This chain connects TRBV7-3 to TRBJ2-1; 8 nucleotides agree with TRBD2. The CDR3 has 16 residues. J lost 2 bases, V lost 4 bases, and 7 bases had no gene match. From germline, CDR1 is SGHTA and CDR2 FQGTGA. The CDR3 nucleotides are TGTGCCAGCAGCTCCACGGGAGGGGGAACCTACAATGAGCAGTTCTTC. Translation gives CASSSTGGGTYNEQFF.

DNA for the CDR3: TGTGCCAGCAGTTCACAGGGGGTGTCCAAAAACATTCAGTACTTC. Amino acid sequence: CASSSQGVSKNIQYF. The chain links TRBV2 to TRBJ2-4; 8 bases map to TRBD1. The CDR3 has 15 residues. Germline trimming cut 5 bases from V and 2 bases from J; bases unmatched to any gene: 5. The germline V gene encodes CDR1 SNHLY and CDR2 FYNNEI. The variable domain in full, with the rest retrieved from reference TRBV2 and TRBJ2-4, is EPEVTQTPSHQVTQMGQEVILRCVPISNHLYFYWYRQILGQKVEFLVSFYNNEISEKSEIFDDQFSVERPDGSNFTLKIRSTKLEDSAMYFCASSSQGVSKNIQYFGAGTRLSVL.

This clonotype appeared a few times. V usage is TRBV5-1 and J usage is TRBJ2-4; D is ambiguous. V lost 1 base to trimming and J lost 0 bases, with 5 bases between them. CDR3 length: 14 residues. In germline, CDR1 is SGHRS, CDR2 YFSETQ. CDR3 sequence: CASSLTVAKNIQYF. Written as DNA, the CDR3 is TGCGCCAGCAGCTTGACGGTAGCCAAAAACATTCAGTACTTC.

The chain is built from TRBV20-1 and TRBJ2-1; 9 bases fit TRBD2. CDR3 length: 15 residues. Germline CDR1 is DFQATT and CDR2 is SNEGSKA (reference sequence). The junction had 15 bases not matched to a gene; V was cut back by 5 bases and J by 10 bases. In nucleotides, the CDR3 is TGCAGTGCTTACCGTAGCGGGGGATTATTGCGGGAGCAGTTCTTC. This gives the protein CSAYRSGGLLREQFF.

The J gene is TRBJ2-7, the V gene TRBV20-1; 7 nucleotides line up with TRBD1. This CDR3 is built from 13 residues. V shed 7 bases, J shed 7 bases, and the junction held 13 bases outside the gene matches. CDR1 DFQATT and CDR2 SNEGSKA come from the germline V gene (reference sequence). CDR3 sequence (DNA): TGCAGTGGCTGGGACAGTGCCCGGCGAGAGCAGTACTTC. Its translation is CSGWDSARREQYF.

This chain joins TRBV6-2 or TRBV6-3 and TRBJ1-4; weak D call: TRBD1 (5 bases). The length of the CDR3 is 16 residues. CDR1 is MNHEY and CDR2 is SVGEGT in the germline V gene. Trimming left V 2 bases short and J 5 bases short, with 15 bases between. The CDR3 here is CASSYGGDAVNEKLFF. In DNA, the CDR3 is TGTGCCAGCAGTTACGGAGGGGATGCGGTAAATGAAAAACTGTTTTTT.

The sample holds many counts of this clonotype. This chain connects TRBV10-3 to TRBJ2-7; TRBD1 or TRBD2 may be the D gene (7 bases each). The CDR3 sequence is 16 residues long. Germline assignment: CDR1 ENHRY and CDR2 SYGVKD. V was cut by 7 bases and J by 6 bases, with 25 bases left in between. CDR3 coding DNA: TGTGCCATCACCCCTCAGGGGGGGGAGACATATGTCGAGCAGTACTTC. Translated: CAITPQGGETYVEQYF.

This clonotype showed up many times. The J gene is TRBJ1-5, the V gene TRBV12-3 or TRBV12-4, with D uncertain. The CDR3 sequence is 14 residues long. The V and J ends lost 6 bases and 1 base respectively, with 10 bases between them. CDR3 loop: CASSPQGSNQPQHF. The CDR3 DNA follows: TGTGCCAGCAGCCCTCAAGGGAGCAATCAGCCCCAGCATTTT.

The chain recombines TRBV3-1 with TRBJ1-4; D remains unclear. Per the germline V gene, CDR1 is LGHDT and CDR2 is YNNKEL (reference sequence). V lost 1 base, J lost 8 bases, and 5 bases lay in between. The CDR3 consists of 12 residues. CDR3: CASSQVGEKLFF. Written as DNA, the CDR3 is TGTGCCAGCAGCCAAGTTGGGGAAAAACTGTTTTTT.

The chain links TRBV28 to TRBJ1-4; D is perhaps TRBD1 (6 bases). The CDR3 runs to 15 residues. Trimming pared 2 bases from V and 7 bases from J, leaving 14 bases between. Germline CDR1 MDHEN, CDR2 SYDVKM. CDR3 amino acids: CASSLRDRSFEKLFF. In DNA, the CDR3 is TGTGCCAGCAGTTTACGTGACAGGAGTTTTGAAAAACTGTTTTTT.

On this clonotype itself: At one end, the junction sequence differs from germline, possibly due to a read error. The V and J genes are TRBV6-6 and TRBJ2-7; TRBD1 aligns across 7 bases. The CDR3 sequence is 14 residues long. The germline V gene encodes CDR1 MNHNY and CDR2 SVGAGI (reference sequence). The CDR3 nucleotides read TGTGCCAGCAGCGAAAGACAGGGACGATACGGGCAGTACTTC. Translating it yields CASSERQGRYGQYF.

This chain's CDR3 is CASSDGGETQYF. The CDR3 DNA reads as TGTGCCAGCAGCGACGGAGGGGAGACCCAGTACTTC. The J gene is TRBJ2-5, the V gene TRBV6-1; the D gene is possibly TRBD2 (6 bases). This CDR3 is built from 12 residues. Germline CDR1 is MNHNS and CDR2 is SASEGT. Trimming cost V 6 bases and J 5 bases, with 10 bases left between them.

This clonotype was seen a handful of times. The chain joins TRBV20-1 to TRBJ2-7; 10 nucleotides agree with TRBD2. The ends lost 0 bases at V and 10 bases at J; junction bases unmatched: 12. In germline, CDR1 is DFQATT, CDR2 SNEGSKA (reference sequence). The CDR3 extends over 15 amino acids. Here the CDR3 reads CSARDVIDSGRPQYF. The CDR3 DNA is TGCAGTGCTAGAGATGTTATTGATAGCGGGAGGCCACAGTACTTC.

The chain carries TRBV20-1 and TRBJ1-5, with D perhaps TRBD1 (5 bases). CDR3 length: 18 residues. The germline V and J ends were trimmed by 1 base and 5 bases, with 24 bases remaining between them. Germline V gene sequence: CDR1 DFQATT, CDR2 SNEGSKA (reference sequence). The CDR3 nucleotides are TGCAGTGCTAGAGTCCCCCAGGGCATCGCCCAAGGCGATCAGCCCCAGCATTTT. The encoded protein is CSARVPQGIAQGDQPQHF.

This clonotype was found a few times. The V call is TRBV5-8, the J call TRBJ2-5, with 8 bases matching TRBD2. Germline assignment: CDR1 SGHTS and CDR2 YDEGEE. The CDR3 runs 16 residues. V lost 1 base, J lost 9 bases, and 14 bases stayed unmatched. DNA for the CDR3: TGTGCCAGCAGCTTGTACGATGGGACTAGAGAATCGGCCCAGTACTTC. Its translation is CASSLYDGTRESAQYF. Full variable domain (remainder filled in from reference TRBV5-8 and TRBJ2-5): EAGVTQSPTHLIKTRGQQATLRCSPISGHTSVYWYQQALGLGLQFLLWYDEGEERNRGNFPPRFSGRQFPNYSSELNVNALELEDSALYLCASSLYDGTRESAQYFGPGTRLLVL.

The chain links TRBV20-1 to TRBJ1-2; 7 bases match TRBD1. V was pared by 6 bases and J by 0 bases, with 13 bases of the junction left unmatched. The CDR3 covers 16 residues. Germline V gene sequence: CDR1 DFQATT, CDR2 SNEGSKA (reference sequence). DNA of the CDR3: TGCAGTGCGGGGGGACAGTGGACGACGTCTAACTATGGCTACACCTTC. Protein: CSAGGQWTTSNYGYTF.

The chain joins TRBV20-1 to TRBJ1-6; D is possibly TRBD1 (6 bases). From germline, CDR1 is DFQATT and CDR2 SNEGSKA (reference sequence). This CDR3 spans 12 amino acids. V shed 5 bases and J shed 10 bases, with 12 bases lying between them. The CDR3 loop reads CSADRMGSPLHF. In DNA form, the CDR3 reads TGCAGTGCTGACAGGATGGGGTCACCCCTCCACTTT.

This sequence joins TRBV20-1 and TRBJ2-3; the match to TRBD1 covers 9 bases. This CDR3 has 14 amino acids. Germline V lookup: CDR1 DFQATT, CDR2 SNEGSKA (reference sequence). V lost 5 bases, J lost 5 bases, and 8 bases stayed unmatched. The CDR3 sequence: CSAGDRAEGDTQYF. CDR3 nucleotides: TGCAGTGCTGGGGACAGGGCTGAAGGAGATACGCAGTATTTT.